These T cell receptor beta chains were read from a single sample in a study of control samples from healthy donors and cancer patients. Sequencing used immunoSEQ multiplex PCR; TCRdb keeps in-frame clones, though not all of them. The table shows approximately 97,000 clones, with about 82% occurring only once. The specimen sequenced was blood. These receptors were collected from a man aged 25-40 years in good health. The CDR3 runs from the conserved cysteine through the conserved F or W. A D gene is named only where the DNA matches it firmly. The size of a clone is reported for some rows only, either as once, few or many, or as a class for expanded clones.

CDR3 DNA	CDR3 protein	V gene	D gene	clone size	J gene
TGTGCCAGCAGCTCCCGACTCGTGAGCTCCTACAATGAGCAGTTCTTC	CASSSRLVSSYNEQFF	TRBV9	NA	few	TRBJ2-1
TGTGCCACCCCGGGACTAATCAACATTCAGTACTTC	CATPGLINIQYF	TRBV19	TRBD2	NA	TRBJ2-4
TGTGCCAGCAGTGAAGAACCCCACGGGAGGGACGAGCAGTACTTC	CASSEEPHGRDEQYF	TRBV6-1	TRBD2	NA	TRBJ2-7
TGTGCCAGCAGCCAAGCTACAGGTTCCTCTGGGGGAAAACTGTTTTTT	CASSQATGSSGGKLFF	TRBV3-1/TRBV3-2	NA	NA	TRBJ1-4
TGTGCCAGTAGTCCCGGACAGGGATTGCATCAGCCCCAGCATTTT	CASSPGQGLHQPQHF	TRBV19	TRBD1	NA	TRBJ1-5
TGTGCCAGTAGTATAGAGGCCAGGGGGCCGACTAATGAAAAACTGTTTTTT	CASSIEARGPTNEKLFF	TRBV19	TRBD1	NA	TRBJ1-4
TGTGCCAGCAGCTTAGTCGGGGGGTACGGGACAGATACGCAGTATTTT	CASSLVGGYGTDTQYF	TRBV11-2	TRBD2	once	TRBJ2-3
TGTGCCAGCAGCCACCCAGGGGGAGTTTTAAACACTGAAGCTTTCTTT	CASSHPGGVLNTEAFF	TRBV3-1/TRBV3-2	TRBD1	NA	TRBJ1-1
TGTGCCATCCAAGAACCGACTGCTGGCTATGGCTACACCTTC	CAIQEPTAGYGYTF	TRBV6-5	NA	NA	TRBJ1-2
TGTGCCAGCTCGGGACAGAACGATTCACCCCTCCACTTT	CASSGQNDSPLHF	TRBV18	TRBD1	NA	TRBJ1-6
TGTGCCAGCAGCCGCAGGACAGCCTATGGCTACACCTTC	CASSRRTAYGYTF	TRBV3-1/TRBV3-2	NA	NA	TRBJ1-2
TGTGCCAGCAGTTACTCGCAAGGAACTGAAGCTTTCTTT	CASSYSQGTEAFF	TRBV6-6	NA	NA	TRBJ1-1
TGTGCCAGCAGGCTGAGACAGGGAGGGATGCAGCCCCAGCATTTT	CASRLRQGGMQPQHF	TRBV27	TRBD1	few	TRBJ1-5
TGTGCCAGCTCGCGACAGGGAGAGGATGGCTACACCTTC	CASSRQGEDGYTF	TRBV18	TRBD1	NA	TRBJ1-2
TGTGCCAGCAGCTTAGTAGAATTGGGTCAGAGCTACGAGCAGTACTTC	CASSLVELGQSYEQYF	TRBV7-6	NA	few	TRBJ2-7
TGTGCCAGCTCTCGGGAAAGGGAAGAGCAGTTCTTC	CASSREREEQFF	TRBV18	NA	NA	TRBJ2-1
TGTGCCAGCAGTATGGGACTAGCGGGGACATACGAGCAGTACTTC	CASSMGLAGTYEQYF	TRBV11-2	TRBD2	NA	TRBJ2-7
TGTGCCAGCAGTTATCAGGGGACAGGGACTGGCTACACCTTC	CASSYQGTGTGYTF	TRBV6-5	TRBD1	NA	TRBJ1-2
TGTGCCAGCAGCTCTTTCGCCGGGACAGGGGCCGCTGAAGCTTTCTTT	CASSSFAGTGAAEAFF	TRBV5-6	TRBD1	once	TRBJ1-1
TGTGCCATCAGTGAGTCGAAACCCGTTAACAGGTTTTCTCGGTATGGCTACACCTTC	CAISESKPVNRFSRYGYTF	TRBV10-3	NA	NA	TRBJ1-2
TGTGCCAGCAGCTTAGTACGGAACACCGGGGAGCTGTTTTTT	CASSLVRNTGELFF	TRBV11-2	NA	NA	TRBJ2-2
TGTGCCATCGGGGCTGGATCAAATGGAAACACCATATATTTT	CAIGAGSNGNTIYF	TRBV10-3	NA	NA	TRBJ1-3
TGTGCCAGCGGTTACGAGGGAGGTCATAATTCACCCCTCCACTTT	CASGYEGGHNSPLHF	TRBV6-6	NA	NA	TRBJ1-6
TGTGCCAGCAGCATGGGGGGCTCCTACAATGAGCAGTTCTTC	CASSMGGSYNEQFF	TRBV6-5	NA	NA	TRBJ2-1
TGTGCCAGCAGTTTCCAGGGGGCTACTTCCTACGAGCAGTACTTC	CASSFQGATSYEQYF	TRBV28	TRBD1	NA	TRBJ2-7
TGTGCCAGCAAGGACAGGGTCCCAGGGACCATATATTTT	CASKDRVPGTIYF	TRBV2	TRBD1	NA	TRBJ1-3
TGTGCCAGCAGCCCCGACAGATCCAGCTCTGGGGCCAACGTCCTGACTTTC	CASSPDRSSSGANVLTF	TRBV7-9	NA	NA	TRBJ2-6
TGTGCCAGCAGCTTATTACCCCGCGACGAGCAGTACTTC	CASSLLPRDEQYF	TRBV7-7	NA	NA	TRBJ2-7
TGTGCCAGCAGTACAGGACTAGACTACGAGCAGTACTTC	CASSTGLDYEQYF	TRBV7-9	TRBD2	NA	TRBJ2-7
TGCGCCAGCAGCTTAAAGGGAAATTCACCCCTCCACTTT	CASSLKGNSPLHF	TRBV11-3	NA	NA	TRBJ1-6
TGTGCCAGCAGCCCGGTGGAGCGCGGGGAGCTGTTTTTT	CASSPVERGELFF	TRBV5-5	NA	NA	TRBJ2-2
TGTGCCAGCAGTCGAAACAGGGGGCGGATAGATACGCAGTATTTT	CASSRNRGRIDTQYF	TRBV6-5	TRBD1	NA	TRBJ2-3
TGTGCCAGCAGGACACCCGGGACAGGACAAGAGACCCAGTACTTC	CASRTPGTGQETQYF	TRBV6-5	TRBD1	NA	TRBJ2-5
TGTGCCAGCAGTTACGGACAGGGGGGGAGGACCCAGTACTTC	CASSYGQGGRTQYF	TRBV27	TRBD1	NA	TRBJ2-5
TGTGCCAGCAGTTGGGGCGGACAGGCGTCCAACTATGGCTACACCTTC	CASSWGGQASNYGYTF	TRBV6-5	TRBD1	once	TRBJ1-2
TGTGCCAGCAGCTTAGGTGTGGTCACTGAAGCTTTCTTT	CASSLGVVTEAFF	TRBV7-8	NA	NA	TRBJ1-1
TGTGCCAGCAGCTTAGCGGGGGCGGAGGATACGCAGTATTTT	CASSLAGAEDTQYF	TRBV11-3	NA	once	TRBJ2-3
TGTGCCAGCAGCTCGTATCAGCCCCAGCATTTT	CASSSYQPQHF	TRBV7-3	NA	NA	TRBJ1-5
TGTGCCTGGAGTGATATCGGCAGGGGCTACACCTTC	CAWSDIGRGYTF	TRBV30	NA	NA	TRBJ1-2
TGTGCCAGTAGTATTATCGTGTTGGGGAATCAGCCCCAGCATTTT	CASSIIVLGNQPQHF	TRBV19	NA	NA	TRBJ1-5
TGTGCCAGCAGTGTTAGCGGGGACACAGATACGCAGTATTTT	CASSVSGDTDTQYF	TRBV25-1	TRBD2	NA	TRBJ2-3
TGTGCCAGCAGTGCCACTGGGACAGAACAAGTCTCTGGCTACACCTTC	CASSATGTEQVSGYTF	TRBV6-1	TRBD1	NA	TRBJ1-2